This T cell receptor beta chain was found in a study of T cells in Graves' hyperthyroidism and ophthalmopathy. This clonotype showed up many times. The target antigen is unknown. Study results and caveats: A model of 13 V-J pairs discriminated ophthalmopathy from stable hyperthyroidism. Researchers found most expanded thyroid clonotypes above 0.001 in blood as well.

What was amplified from RNA transcripts were TCR beta CDR3 regions. The HTBI set primed first-round TCR CDR3 RT-PCR. TCRdb analysed the multiplex PCR reads with MiXCR anew, one entry per CDR3 protein. The repertoire has 610,000 or so distinct CDR3 sequences, about 43% of them found once; the top ten carry roughly 7.7%. No ophthalmopathy progression within 18 months constituted stable Graves' hyperthyroidism. Clinical symptoms, serum thyroxine, TRAb, thyroid ultrasound and orbital computed tomography informed diagnoses. The sequence was collected from a woman between 18 and 30 years old with Graves' hyperthyroidism. The sequenced sample was peripheral blood or thyroid tissue (not recorded which).

The CDR3 region is CATSDFEKLFF. The CDR3 DNA is TGTGCCACCAGTGATTTTGAAAAACTGTTTTTT. The chain links TRBV24-1 to TRBJ1-4, with D hard to call. Trimming pared 1 base from V and 7 bases from J, leaving 0 bases between. Germline V gene sequence: CDR1 KGHDR, CDR2 SFDVKD. This CDR3 contains 11 residues.